At least ten counts were recorded for the clone carrying this T cell receptor (beta chain). As yet, its antigen is unknown. This CDR3 is 13 amino acids long. Germline CDR1 is WSHSY and CDR2 is SAAADI. Trimming shortened V by 1 base and J by 7 bases, and 10 bases separated the two germline ends. The data belong to a study of early T cells in non-severe SARS-CoV-2 infection. General study findings and limits: VDJdb-based annotation leaned toward anti-spike CD8 responses and missed private and CD4 specificities.

TCRdb recomputed calls from the 5' RACE reads with MiXCR, one row per CDR3 protein. The sample has 56,000 or so distinct CDR3 sequences; approximately 8.4% are singletons. This sequence originates from an adult who was a healthcare worker with PCR-confirmed SARS-CoV-2 infection or an uninfected control (not recorded which). The gene calls are TRBV10-2 and TRBJ1-1; D is ambiguous. The sequencing sample was made of whole blood. CDR3 sequence reads: CASSEYLQREAFF. CDR3 DNA: TGCGCCAGCAGTGAGTACTTGCAGCGTGAAGCTTTCTTT.